A selection of T cell receptor beta chains follows, all from one sample in a study of T cells in Graves' hyperthyroidism and ophthalmopathy. TCRdb ran MiXCR on the multiplex PCR reads and lists one entry per CDR3 protein. Among some 270,000 distinct CDR3 sequences listed, roughly 15% were seen once. The specimen was blood. These receptors originate from a woman aged 25 to 39 with Graves' hyperthyroidism that later progressed to Graves' ophthalmopathy. Each CDR3 is given with its conserved first and last residue. D genes are given only for firm matches. Not all rows give a size; the values are once, few, many and, for expanded clones, a class.

v_gene	j_gene	abundance	d_gene	CDR3nt	CDR3aa
TRBV11-2	TRBJ2-3	many	TRBD2	TGTGCCAGCAGCCCAGGGACTAGCGGGGGAGATACGCAGTATTTT	CASSPGTSGGDTQYF
TRBV7-9	TRBJ1-1	many	NA	TGTGCCAGCAGCTTAGTATCTAGGAGGGACACTGAAGCTTTCTTT	CASSLVSRRDTEAFF
TRBV6-2/TRBV6-3	TRBJ2-7	NA	NA	TGTGCCAGCAGTAGCGGGCTGCGGGGTGAGCAGTACTTC	CASSSGLRGEQYF
TRBV5-1	TRBJ2-7	once	TRBD2	TGCGCCAGCAGCCCTGGACTAGCGCCGTACAATGAGCAGTACTTC	CASSPGLAPYNEQYF
TRBV6-1	TRBJ2-1	many	TRBD2	TGTGCCAGCAGCTTGGGGGGGACCGGCTACAATGAGCAGTTCTTC	CASSLGGTGYNEQFF
TRBV28	TRBJ2-2	NA	NA	TGTGCCAGCAGTTTAGCAGCGGGCACCGGGGAGCTGTTTTTT	CASSLAAGTGELFF
TRBV28	TRBJ2-3	many	NA	TGTGCCAGCAGTCCCTCCGGGACATCGCGGGATACGCAGTATTTT	CASSPSGTSRDTQYF
TRBV7-9	TRBJ1-2	many	NA	TGTGCCAGCATCGACACAGGTGGGACTGGCTATGGCTACACCTTC	CASIDTGGTGYGYTF
TRBV28	TRBJ2-2	many	TRBD1	TGTGCCAGCAGTTTACCCACAGGGGCTTCGGTCACCGGGGAGCTGTTTTTT	CASSLPTGASVTGELFF
TRBV7-3	TRBJ2-1	few	NA	TGTGCCAGCAGCCCCGAGGCTACGAACAATGAGCAGTTCTTC	CASSPEATNNEQFF
TRBV11-2	TRBJ2-1	many	TRBD2	TGTGCCAGCAGCTGGGCGGGGTCCGGGACTAGTATCTGGGATGAGCAGTTCTTC	CASSWAGSGTSIWDEQFF
TRBV11-3	TRBJ2-1	many	TRBD1	TGTGCCAGCAGCCCCGGACAGGCTTGGGGCCCCGATGAGCAGTTCTTC	CASSPGQAWGPDEQFF
TRBV29-1	TRBJ2-7	few	TRBD2	TGCAGCGTTGCCGGGACACCAAGCGGACTAGCGGGAGTCCCCGGCGAGCAGTACTTC	CSVAGTPSGLAGVPGEQYF